This T cell receptor (beta chain) was obtained from a study of CD8 T cells in Susac syndrome. Random hexamers served to reverse transcribe roughly 0.45 to 1 ug RNA. With immunoSEQ multiplex PCR, TCR beta CDR3 was amplified across 54 Vbeta and 13 Jbeta. One entry per CDR3 protein, called by TCRdb with MiXCR from the immunoSEQ multiplex PCR reads. The sample shows some 150,000 distinct CDR3 sequences, approximately 94% of them seen only once. Trimming removed 4 bases at V and 7 bases at J, with 14 bases between. This CDR3 is built from 14 residues. Germline V gives CDR1 LNHDA, CDR2 SQIVND (reference sequence). The sequenced target, TCR beta, came from blood CD8+ and CD4+ T cells. The study used healthy donors as controls matched for age and sex. The CD8+ and CD4+ T cells were isolated magnetically using a negative isolation approach, whereas the TEMRA cells were enriched by FACS.

The specimen sequenced was CD4+ T cells from PBMCs. This TCR came from a human donor in good health. This chain connects TRBV19 to TRBJ2-1; D may be TRBD2 (6 bases). Written as DNA, the CDR3 is TGTGCCAGTAGTACGGCGGGATCTAGGAATGAGCAGTTCTTC. Protein: CASSTAGSRNEQFF.